This T cell receptor (beta chain) was observed in a study of beta chain features in type 1 diabetes. Whole-study results and caveats: The analysis here could not establish whether HLA type shapes TCRB rearrangement. cDNA-based sequencing might over-represent cells highly expressing TCR. Patients and controls would share equally any PCR tilt toward shorter templates. Researchers report that Type 1 diabetes patients had moderately but significantly shorter TCRB CDR3s across all four CD4+ subsets.

The CDR3 sequence is 14 residues long. Germline-derived CDR1 and CDR2 are LNHDA and SQIVND (reference sequence). V shed 8 bases, J shed 0 bases, and the junction held 4 bases outside the gene matches. Isolated RNA was reverse transcribed in full, so expressed TCRB transcripts were sequenced. Assay: immunoSEQ multiplex PCR; the TCRdb copy retains only in-frame clones and omits some. The data show roughly 140,000 clones, 6% to 7.5% seen once. This clone has just a few counts. Its antigen is still unknown. The clonotype originates from a woman aged 25 to 39 in good health. The J gene is TRBJ2-7, the V gene TRBV19, with 10 bases that match TRBD1. Source material: central memory CD4+ T cells from blood. The DNA of the CDR3 is TGTGCCAGTGCGGACAGGGGGATCTCCTACGAGCAGTACTTC. Protein product: CASADRGISYEQYF.